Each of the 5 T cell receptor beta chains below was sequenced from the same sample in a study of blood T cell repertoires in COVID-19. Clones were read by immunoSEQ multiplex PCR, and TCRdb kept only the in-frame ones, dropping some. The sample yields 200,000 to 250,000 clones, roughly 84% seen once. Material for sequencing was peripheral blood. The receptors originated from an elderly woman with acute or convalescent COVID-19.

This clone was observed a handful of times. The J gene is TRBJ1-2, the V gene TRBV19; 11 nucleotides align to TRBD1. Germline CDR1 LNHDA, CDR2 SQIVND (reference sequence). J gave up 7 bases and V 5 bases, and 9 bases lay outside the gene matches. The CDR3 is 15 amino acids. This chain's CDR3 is CASSVVGQGARGYTF. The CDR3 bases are TGTGCCAGTAGTGTCGTCGGACAGGGGGCGCGTGGCTACACCTTC. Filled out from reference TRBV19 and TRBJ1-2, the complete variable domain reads DGGITQSPKYLFRKEGQNVTLSCEQNLNHDAMYWYRQDPGQGLRLIYYSQIVNDFQKGDIAEGYSVSREKKESFPLTVTSAQKNPTAFYLCASSVVGQGARGYTFGSGTRLTVV.

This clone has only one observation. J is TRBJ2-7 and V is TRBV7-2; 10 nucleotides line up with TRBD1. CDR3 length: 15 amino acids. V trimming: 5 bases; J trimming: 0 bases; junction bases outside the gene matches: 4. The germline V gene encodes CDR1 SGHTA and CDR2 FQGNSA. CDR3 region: CASSADRGPSYEQYF. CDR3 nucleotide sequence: TGTGCCAGCAGCGCTGACAGGGGGCCCTCCTACGAGCAGTACTTC.

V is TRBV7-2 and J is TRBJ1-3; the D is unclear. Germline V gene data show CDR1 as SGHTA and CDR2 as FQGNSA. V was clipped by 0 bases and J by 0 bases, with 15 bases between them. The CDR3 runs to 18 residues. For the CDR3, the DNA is TGTGCCAGCAGCTTAGCGGGGAGTCGGCTCGACTCTGGAAACACCATATATTTT. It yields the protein CASSLAGSRLDSGNTIYF.

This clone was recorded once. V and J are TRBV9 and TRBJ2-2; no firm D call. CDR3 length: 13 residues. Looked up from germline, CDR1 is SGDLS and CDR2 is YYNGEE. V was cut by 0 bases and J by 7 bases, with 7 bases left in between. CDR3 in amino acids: CASSVVENGELFF. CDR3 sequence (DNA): TGTGCCAGCAGCGTAGTAGAAAACGGGGAGCTGTTTTTT.

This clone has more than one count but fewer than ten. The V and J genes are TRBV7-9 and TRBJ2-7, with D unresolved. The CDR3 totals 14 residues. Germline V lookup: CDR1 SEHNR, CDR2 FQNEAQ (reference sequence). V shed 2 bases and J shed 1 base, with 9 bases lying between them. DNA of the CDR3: TGTGCCAGCAGCTTAAGCTCCCTATCCTACGAGCAGTACTTC. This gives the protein CASSLSSLSYEQYF.